One sample yielded the 17 T cell receptor beta chains listed below, sequenced in a study of T cell responses to AZD1222 COVID-19 vaccine. Assay: immunoSEQ multiplex PCR; the TCRdb copy retains only in-frame clones and omits some. The table records about 130,000 clones, 87% of them present only once. This specimen consisted of peripheral blood, obtained on day 0 of AZD1222 vaccination. These receptors all come from an adult in good health.

V usage is TRBV7-8 and J usage is TRBJ1-1; 8 bases match TRBD1. Germline V lookup: CDR1 SGHVS, CDR2 FQNEAQ. This CDR3 has 14 amino acids. Germline trimming cut 3 bases from V and 4 bases from J; bases unmatched to any gene: 4. CDR3 nucleotide sequence: TGTGCCAGCAGCTTCAGGGGGCGCGGCACTGAAGCTTTCTTT. Translating it yields CASSFRGRGTEAFF.

The chain is built from TRBV28 and TRBJ2-5; 12 bases line up with TRBD1. Germline-derived CDR1 and CDR2 are MDHEN and SYDVKM. The CDR3 contains 16 residues. V gave up 3 bases and J gave up 4 bases; unmatched junction bases: 6. As DNA, the CDR3 is TGTGCCAGCAGTTTTTTTGGGACAGGGGGCCGAGAGACCCAGTACTTC. Translating it yields CASSFFGTGGRETQYF.

The J gene is TRBJ2-3, the V gene TRBV7-9; a possible D gene is TRBD2 (6 bases). This CDR3 has 16 residues. V gave up 5 bases and J gave up 2 bases, with 17 bases separating them. Looked up from germline, CDR1 is SEHNR and CDR2 is FQNEAQ (reference sequence). CDR3 residues: CASSDGTGNPTDTQYF. The CDR3 DNA is TGTGCCAGCAGCGACGGGACTGGAAACCCCACAGATACGCAGTATTTT.

J is TRBJ2-7 and V is TRBV2; TRBD2 aligns across 12 bases. The CDR3 runs 12 residues. After removal of 5 bases from V and 9 bases from J, the junction contained 2 bases not matched to a gene. The germline CDR1 and CDR2 sequences are SNHLY and FYNNEI. CDR3 DNA sequence: TGTGCCAGCAGTCCGACTAGCGGGGGGCAGTACTTC. Its translation: CASSPTSGGQYF.

The chain recombines TRBV5-4 with TRBJ2-7; TRBD1 agrees at 10 bases. The CDR3 extends over 15 amino acids. J gave up 3 bases and V 4 bases, and 7 bases lay outside the gene matches. Germline CDR1 is SGHNT and CDR2 is YYREEE (reference sequence). Here the CDR3 reads CASSQGQGIVYEQYF. The CDR3 region has the DNA TGTGCCAGCAGCCAGGGACAGGGGATCGTCTACGAGCAGTACTTC. The variable domain in full, completed from reference TRBV5-4 and TRBJ2-7, reads ETGVTQSPTHLIKTRGQQVTLRCSSQSGHNTVSWYQQALGQGPQFIFQYYREEENGRGNFPPRFSGLQFPNYSSELNVNALELDDSALYLCASSQGQGIVYEQYFGPGTRLTVT.

The V call is TRBV30, the J call TRBJ1-6; 7 bases map to TRBD1. The CDR3 covers 13 residues. V shed 1 base, J shed 10 bases, and the junction held 4 bases outside the gene matches. Germline CDR1 reads GTSNPN; CDR2 reads SVGIG (reference sequence). CDR3 loop: CAWSGGQRSPLHF. For the CDR3, the DNA is TGTGCCTGGAGTGGGGGACAGAGGTCACCCCTCCACTTT.

Turning to this clone: It is unclear where the CDR3 begins or ends on the DNA, so no DNA is shown, and the CDR3 is as TCRdb lists it. This chain connects TRBV11-2 to TRBJ1-6; TRBD1, the table's D call, was not compared with the DNA. The CDR3 region is 14 residues in length, termini included. CDR1 SGHAT and CDR2 FQNNGV come from the germline V gene. The CDR3 here is CASSAFGPGTNLHF.

This clone was recorded only once. This chain's CDR3 is CASNTIGVGGQETQYF. CDR3 sequence (DNA): TGTGCCAGCAACACCATCGGAGTAGGGGGGCAAGAGACCCAGTACTTC. The gene calls are TRBV27 and TRBJ2-5; D possibly uses TRBD1 or TRBD2 (6 bases each). Trimming removed 7 bases at V and 2 bases at J, with 20 bases between. Germline loops: CDR1 MNHEY, CDR2 SMNVEV (reference sequence). The CDR3 sequence is 16 residues long.

This sequence joins TRBV9 and TRBJ1-1, with D unresolved. Per the germline V gene, CDR1 is SGDLS and CDR2 is YYNGEE. This CDR3 contains 14 residues. V lost 0 bases and J lost 2, with 8 bases in between. This chain's CDR3 is CASSVGPLNTEAFF. CDR3 nucleotides: TGTGCCAGCAGCGTAGGCCCGCTTAACACTGAAGCTTTCTTT.

The chain couples TRBV9 to TRBJ1-1; D is unresolved. This CDR3 has 15 residues. Trimming cost V 0 bases and J 3 bases, with 12 bases left between them. Germline V gene sequence: CDR1 SGDLS, CDR2 YYNGEE. Here the CDR3 reads CASSVVNRVDTEAFF. The CDR3 DNA follows: TGTGCCAGCAGCGTAGTTAACCGGGTTGACACTGAAGCTTTCTTT.

The CDR3 here is CSVWRAGSSYEQYF. The CDR3 DNA reads TGCAGCGTTTGGCGAGCGGGAAGCTCCTACGAGCAGTACTTC. The J gene is TRBJ2-7, the V gene TRBV29-1; 7 bases are shared with TRBD2. The CDR3 length is 14 residues. Looked up from germline, CDR1 is SQVTM and CDR2 is ANQGSEA. The V segment lost 5 bases and the J segment 0 bases; nucleotides outside the gene matches: 7.

V usage is TRBV30 and J usage is TRBJ2-7; 7 nucleotides match TRBD2. Germline V CDR1 and CDR2: GTSNPN, SVGIG (reference sequence). The CDR3 has 14 amino acids. V lost 2 bases and J lost 4; bases outside the gene matches: 8. The CDR3 sequence: CAWSPTGTTYEQYF. CDR3 sequence (DNA): TGTGCCTGGAGTCCTACCGGGACTACATACGAGCAGTACTTC.

The chain carries TRBV2 and TRBJ1-1; unclear D gene. Germline V lookup: CDR1 SNHLY, CDR2 FYNNEI. The length of the CDR3 is 13 residues. V gave up 5 bases and J gave up 6 bases, with 13 bases separating them. CDR3 in DNA: TGTGCCAGCAGTCCACCCGCTCAGGCTGAAGCTTTCTTT. This gives the protein CASSPPAQAEAFF.

In DNA form, the CDR3 reads TGCGCCAGCAGCCAGGGTATAGGGCTCTACGAGCAGTACTTC. Amino acids: CASSQGIGLYEQYF. V usage is TRBV4-1 and J usage is TRBJ2-7, with unresolved D. Germline-derived CDR1 and CDR2 are MGHRA and YSYEKL. Trimming left V 3 bases short and J 3 bases short, with 12 bases between. CDR3 length: 14 amino acids.

The chain couples TRBV7-6 to TRBJ2-3; 9 nucleotides line up with TRBD1. Unmatched junction bases numbered 13, after V lost 6 bases and J lost 3 bases. The length of the CDR3 is 17 residues. Germline V lookup: CDR1 SGHVS, CDR2 FNYEAQ. The CDR3 bases are TGTGCCAGCAGTTTGGGACGCCGGGACAGGGAGACAGATACGCAGTATTTT. It translates to CASSLGRRDRETDTQYF.

The sample holds one count of this clone. The chain has TRBV6-5 and TRBJ2-7; 12 nucleotides agree with TRBD1. This CDR3 contains 13 residues. Per the germline V gene, CDR1 is MNHEY and CDR2 is SVGAGI. With 11 bases clipped from V and 5 bases from J, the junction kept 7 bases outside the gene matches. The CDR3 here is CAGRDRGPHEQYF. The CDR3 DNA sequence: TGTGCCGGGAGGGACAGGGGGCCCCACGAGCAGTACTTC.

J is TRBJ2-7 and V is TRBV5-1; D gene ambiguous. CDR1 SGHRS and CDR2 YFSETQ come from the germline V gene. V was shortened by 0 bases and J by 4 bases, with 11 bases between the two germline ends. The CDR3 contains 14 residues. The CDR3 loop reads CASSLGGTEYEQYF. The DNA for the CDR3 is TGCGCCAGCAGCTTGGGGGGTACTGAGTACGAGCAGTACTTC. Full variable domain (missing parts from reference TRBV5-1 and TRBJ2-7): KAGVTQTPRYLIKTRGQQVTLSCSPISGHRSVSWYQQTPGQGLQFLFEYFSETQRNKGNFPGRFSGRQFSNSRSEMNVSTLELGDSALYLCASSLGGTEYEQYFGPGTRLTVT.